This T cell receptor beta chain was identified in a study of CD8+CD57+ T cells in acquired aplastic anemia. This clonotype was picked up a small number of times. What it binds is unknown. Patients picked for sequencing had shown CD8+CD57+ cell expansion detected by flow cytometry. The enrolled patients all had severe acquired aplastic anemia. No patient had been given any therapy when blood was sampled. General study findings and limits: Overlapping CD8+ CDR3 repertoires of patients and controls contained approximately 29 shared sequences.

Trimming removed 1 base from V and 1 base from J; junction bases left unmatched: 3. In germline, CDR1 is SNHLY, CDR2 FYNNEI. The CDR3 runs 15 residues. TCR beta VDJ and CDR3 profiles were obtained from a genomic DNA template. TCRdb fed the reads into MiXCR, producing one record per CDR3 protein. Among around 200,000 distinct CDR3 sequences listed, approximately 48% were seen once. The receptor's source is a human donor with aplastic anemia. Sequencing was carried out using sorted CD4+, CD8+, or CD8+CD57+ T cells (not recorded which) from PBMCs. The chain has TRBV2 and TRBJ1-1, with 7 bases matching TRBD1. The DNA of the CDR3 is TGTGCCAGCAGTGAAGACAGGGGAACGAACACTGAAGCTTTCTTT. It encodes CASSEDRGTNTEAFF.